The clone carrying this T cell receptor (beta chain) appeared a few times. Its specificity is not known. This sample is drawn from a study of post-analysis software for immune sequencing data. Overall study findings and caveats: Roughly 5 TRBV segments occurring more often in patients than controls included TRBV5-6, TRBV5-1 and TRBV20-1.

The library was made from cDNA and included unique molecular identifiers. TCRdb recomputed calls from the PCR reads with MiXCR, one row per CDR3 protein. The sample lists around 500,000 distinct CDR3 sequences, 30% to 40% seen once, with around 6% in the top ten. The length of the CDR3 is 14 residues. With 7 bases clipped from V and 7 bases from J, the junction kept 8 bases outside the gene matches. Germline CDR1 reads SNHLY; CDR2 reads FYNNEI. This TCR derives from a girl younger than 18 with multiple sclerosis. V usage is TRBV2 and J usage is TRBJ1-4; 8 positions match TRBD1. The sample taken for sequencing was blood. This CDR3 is CASMRTGRREKLFF. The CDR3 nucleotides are TGTGCCAGCATGAGGACAGGGAGGCGTGAAAAACTGTTTTTT.